Listed here are 22 T cell receptor beta chains from one sample, sequenced in a study of cytomegalovirus exposure and HLA in healthy donors. PCR used 60 Vbeta primers and 13 Jbeta primers. Only in-frame clones appear in the TCRdb table, and some are missing; sequencing was by immunoSEQ multiplex PCR. Here the sample spans some 200,000 clones, around four fifths being singletons. The sequenced sample consisted of PBMCs. The receptor source for this set is a female donor in good health and CMV-seronegative.

V gene TRBV29-1 combines with J gene TRBJ2-5, with a weak D call TRBD2 (7 bases). Trimming stripped 3 bases from V and 6 bases from J, with 17 bases between. Germline assignment: CDR1 SQVTM and CDR2 ANQGSEA. The CDR3 is 14 amino acids. The CDR3, as DNA: TGCAGCGTTGATATCGGGGGGCTAGGAAAGACCCAGTACTTC. Encoded protein: CSVDIGGLGKTQYF.

The chain joins TRBV4-3 to TRBJ2-6, with D possibly TRBD1 on 6 matching bases. V lost 0 bases and J 0 bases, leaving 18 bases between the germline ends. The CDR3 has 20 residues. CDR1 is LGHNA and CDR2 is YSLEER in the germline V gene. CDR3 amino acids: CASSQDQSRTAFSGANVLTF. CDR3 in DNA: TGCGCCAGCAGCCAAGATCAATCCAGGACAGCATTCTCTGGGGCCAACGTCCTGACTTTC.

The chain joins TRBV30 to TRBJ2-5, with 15 nucleotides matching TRBD2. Germline CDR1 is GTSNPN and CDR2 is SVGIG (reference sequence). The length of the CDR3 is 16 residues. With 0 bases clipped from V and 6 bases from J, the junction kept 5 bases outside the gene matches. The CDR3: CAWSVLGTSGRKTQYF. The CDR3 DNA reads as TGTGCCTGGAGTGTACTAGGGACTAGCGGGAGGAAGACCCAGTACTTC.

This clone was counted a single time. This chain uses TRBV7-9 with TRBJ2-3, with D perhaps TRBD1 (5 bases). Germline V lookup: CDR1 SEHNR, CDR2 FQNEAQ (reference sequence). The CDR3 is made up of 15 amino acids. V was cut by 4 bases and J by 6 bases, with 17 bases left in between. The CDR3, as DNA: TGTGCCAGCAGCTCTTTCACCGGACAAGATGATACGCAGTATTTT. This sequence encodes CASSSFTGQDDTQYF.

The J gene is TRBJ2-5, the V gene TRBV15; no reliable D call. The CDR3 is 15 residues long. V lost 1 base to trimming and J lost 1 base, with 10 bases between them. Germline CDR1 LNHNV, CDR2 YYDKDF (reference sequence). In DNA, the CDR3 is TGTGCCACCAGCAGAGTGGTGGCAGGCCAAGAGACCCAGTACTTC. Its translation: CATSRVVAGQETQYF. The full variable domain, in which reference TRBV15 and TRBJ2-5 provide the parts outside the CDR3, is DAMVIQNPRYQVTQFGKPVTLSCSQTLNHNVMYWYQQKSSQAPKLLFHYYDKDFNNEADTPDNFQSRRPNTSFCFLDIRSPGLGDTAMYLCATSRVVAGQETQYFGPGTRLLVL.

This sequence joins TRBV9 and TRBJ2-3; D ambiguous. Germline V gene sequence: CDR1 SGDLS, CDR2 YYNGEE. This CDR3 comprises 15 residues. V was cut by 4 bases and J by 3 bases, with 15 bases left in between. The CDR3 loop is CASSFSPLVTDTQYF. The CDR3 region has the DNA TGTGCCAGCAGCTTTAGCCCGTTAGTGACAGATACGCAGTATTTT.

The V call is TRBV19, the J call TRBJ2-7; D perhaps matches TRBD2 (6 bases). This CDR3 has 18 residues. V was trimmed by 4 bases and J by 5 bases, leaving 27 bases between them. Germline CDR1 reads LNHDA; CDR2 reads SQIVND (reference sequence). This chain's CDR3 is CASSSLFPGLSPRNEQYF. The CDR3 nucleotides are TGTGCCAGTAGTAGCCTATTTCCGGGACTCTCTCCGCGCAACGAGCAGTACTTC.

The chain is built from TRBV11-2 and TRBJ2-1; 7 bases are shared with TRBD2. The germline V gene has CDR1 SGHAT and CDR2 FQNNGV. The CDR3 has 15 residues. After removal of 1 base from V and 4 bases from J, the junction contained 4 bases not matched to a gene. The CDR3 region has the DNA TGTGCCAGCAGCTTAGCGGGAGGAAGGTACAATGAGCAGTTCTTC. Residues: CASSLAGGRYNEQFF.

The V gene is TRBV30, the J gene TRBJ1-2; tentative D call: TRBD1 (5 bases). CDR1 is GTSNPN, CDR2 SVGIG, per germline (reference sequence). The CDR3 runs 15 residues. Trimming pared 2 bases from V and 7 bases from J, leaving 20 bases between. CDR3 in amino acids: CAWSRDSVEVTGYTF. The CDR3 DNA reads as TGTGCCTGGAGTCGCGACAGTGTCGAAGTAACTGGCTACACCTTC.

This sequence joins TRBV30 and TRBJ2-3, with 8 nucleotides matching TRBD2. The germline CDR1 and CDR2 sequences are GTSNPN and SVGIG (reference sequence). CDR3 length: 17 amino acids. V shed 3 bases, J shed 0 bases, and the junction held 11 bases outside the gene matches. CDR3 DNA sequence: TGTGCCTGGAGAATAACAAGGACTAGCAGAAGCACAGATACGCAGTATTTT. Protein: CAWRITRTSRSTDTQYF.

V and J are TRBV6-5 and TRBJ2-7; tentative D call: TRBD2 (6 bases). CDR3 length: 12 residues. With 6 bases removed from V and 3 bases from J, the gap between germline ends came to 9 bases. The germline CDR1 and CDR2 sequences are MNHEY and SVGAGI. This CDR3 is CASRDYVYEQYF. Here the CDR3 DNA reads TGTGCCAGCAGGGACTACGTCTACGAGCAGTACTTC.

The chain combines TRBV7-9 with TRBJ2-1; D gene unclear. CDR3 length: 11 residues. Germline values: CDR1 SEHNR, CDR2 FQNEAQ (reference sequence). The ends were cut back, 5 bases at V and 4 bases at J, with 3 bases in the middle. CDR3 amino acids: CASSEYNEQFF. The DNA of the CDR3 is TGTGCCAGCAGCGAGTACAATGAGCAGTTCTTC. The entire variable domain, with the rest obtained from reference TRBV7-9 and TRBJ2-1, is as follows: DTGVSQNPRHKITKRGQNVTFRCDPISEHNRLYWYRQTLGQGPEFLTYFQNEAQLEKSRLLSDRFSAERPKGSFSTLEIQRTEQGDSAMYLCASSEYNEQFFGPGTRLTVL.

V usage is TRBV5-8 and J usage is TRBJ2-3, with 7 positions matching TRBD1. The CDR3 loop spans 15 amino acids. Germline V gives CDR1 SGHTS, CDR2 YDEGEE. Trimming at V came to 6 bases and at J to 1 base, leaving 8 bases not matched to a gene. Written as DNA, the CDR3 is TGTGCCAGCACCCACAGGGGTCTCCGCACAGATACGCAGTATTTT. Protein: CASTHRGLRTDTQYF.

The gene calls are TRBV7-2 and TRBJ1-5, with a possible D match to TRBD1 (5 bases). Deletions cut 2 bases from V and 0 bases from J, with 8 bases between. The CDR3 spans 15 residues. Germline lookup yields CDR1 SGHTA and CDR2 FQGNSA. The CDR3 nucleotides read TGTGCCAGCAGCTTAACACAGGTTAGCAATCAGCCCCAGCATTTT. This encodes CASSLTQVSNQPQHF.

This CDR3 is CASSPSPHEAFF. DNA for the CDR3: TGTGCCAGCTCACCGTCGCCACATGAAGCTTTCTTT. The chain uses TRBV18 and TRBJ1-1; D not resolved. The germline gives CDR1 KGHSH, CDR2 LQKENI. The V end lost 3 bases, the J end lost 7 bases, and 9 bases lay between the germline ends. The CDR3 extends over 12 amino acids.

The rearrangement links TRBV6-5 to TRBJ1-2; 10 positions match TRBD1. Trimming cost V 4 bases and J 3 bases; bases outside gene matches: 5. There are 15 residues in the CDR3. Germline loops: CDR1 MNHEY, CDR2 SVGAGI. The CDR3 sequence: CASSSPGQGYYGYTF. In DNA, the CDR3 is TGTGCCAGCAGTTCGCCGGGACAGGGGTACTATGGCTACACCTTC.

This clone was picked up a small number of times. A far bigger clonotype differs at one base, so this is likely a read error. The gene calls are TRBV6-4 and TRBJ2-7, with 13 bases aligning to TRBD2. CDR3 length equals 15 residues. V shed 2 bases and J 7 bases; nucleotides not matched to a gene: 5. Germline CDR1 is MRHNA and CDR2 is SNTAGT. For the CDR3, the DNA is TGTGCCAGCAGTGACACTAGCGGGGGGGCCAATGAGCAGTACTTC. Residues: CASSDTSGGANEQYF.

The chain links TRBV11-2 to TRBJ1-4; maybe TRBD1 (6 bases). V was trimmed by 6 bases and J by 8 bases, leaving 7 bases between them. The CDR3 extends over 11 amino acids. Germline-derived CDR1 and CDR2 are SGHAT and FQNNGV. DNA for the CDR3: TGTGCCAGCAGTCAGGGGGAAAAACTGTTTTTT. It translates to CASSQGEKLFF.

The gene calls are TRBV28 and TRBJ2-3, with 10 bases identical to TRBD2. V shed 3 bases and J 0 bases; nucleotides not matched to a gene: 9. Germline V gives CDR1 MDHEN, CDR2 SYDVKM. This CDR3 spans 18 amino acids. The CDR3 DNA reads TGTGCCAGCAGTTTTGGGGAAGCGGGAGGGATAAGCACAGATACGCAGTATTTT. Residues: CASSFGEAGGISTDTQYF.

CDR3 bases: TGTGCCTGGAGAAGGGTTTCAGGGGATGGCTACACCTTC. This translates into CAWRRVSGDGYTF. The chain couples TRBV30 to TRBJ1-2, with D possibly TRBD1 on 6 matching bases. Per germline, CDR1 GTSNPN and CDR2 SVGIG (reference sequence). V was cut by 3 bases and J by 6 bases, with 14 bases left in between. This CDR3 is built from 13 residues.

This rearrangement joins TRBV10-1 to TRBJ2-7; 14 nucleotides line up with TRBD2. The CDR3 extends over 17 amino acids. The V segment lost 8 bases and the J segment 4 bases; nucleotides outside the gene matches: 13. Per germline, CDR1 WNHNN and CDR2 SYGVQD (reference sequence). CDR3 sequence (DNA): TGCGCCAGCTACCCGGGACTAGCGGGAGAAGATGGTTACGAGCAGTACTTC. This encodes CASYPGLAGEDGYEQYF.

This clone was seen a few times. The gene calls are TRBV6-5 and TRBJ2-1, with 7 bases matching TRBD1. The CDR3 loop spans 13 amino acids. The germline gives CDR1 MNHEY, CDR2 SVGAGI. V lost 6 bases to trimming and J lost 9 bases; unmatched junction nucleotides: 8. CDR3 nucleotides: TGTGCCAGCAGCACCGACAGGGTTGGTGAGCAGTTCTTC. It is translated as CASSTDRVGEQFF.